Following are 30 T cell receptor beta chains from one sample sequenced in a study of blood T cell repertoires in COVID-19. Data came from immunoSEQ multiplex PCR; TCRdb stores just in-frame clones and leaves some out. Here the sample spans approximately 75,000 clones, over 75% being singletons. The sequenced material came from peripheral blood. Receptors were obtained from a human donor in a cohort sampled during active COVID-19.

The V and J genes are TRBV6-1 and TRBJ1-5, with D possibly being TRBD1 (5 bases). V lost 7 bases and J lost 7, with 14 bases in between. The CDR3 sequence is 13 residues long. Germline V gene data show CDR1 as MNHNS and CDR2 as SASEGT. The CDR3 protein is CASTYDREQPQHF. The CDR3 DNA follows: TGTGCCAGCACCTACGACAGAGAACAGCCCCAGCATTTT.

The chain has TRBV18 and TRBJ2-1, with 9 nucleotides matching TRBD2. The CDR3 spans 15 residues. V gave up 0 bases and J gave up 6 bases; unmatched junction bases: 3. Per the germline V gene, CDR1 is KGHSH and CDR2 is LQKENI. The CDR3 reads CASSPPSGGTNEQFF. CDR3 DNA sequence: TGTGCCAGCTCACCACCCAGCGGGGGGACCAATGAGCAGTTCTTC.

The V gene is TRBV7-9, the J gene TRBJ1-1, with D possibly being TRBD1 (6 bases). Germline CDR1 is SEHNR and CDR2 is FQNEAQ (reference sequence). Trimming stripped 5 bases from V and 3 bases from J, with 13 bases between. CDR3 length: 14 amino acids. The CDR3, as DNA: TGTGCCAGCAGCCGCGGAGGGGGGGACACTGAAGCTTTCTTT. Protein: CASSRGGGDTEAFF.

The chain uses TRBV6-6 and TRBJ2-1, with 9 bases identical to TRBD1. The V segment lost 5 bases and the J segment 7 bases; nucleotides outside the gene matches: 9. Germline CDR1 is MNHNY and CDR2 is SVGAGI (reference sequence). The CDR3 covers 15 residues. CDR3 sequence: CASSKTGGLMNEQFF. CDR3 DNA: TGTGCCAGCAGTAAAACAGGGGGCTTAATGAATGAGCAGTTCTTC.

This clone came up once. J is TRBJ1-5 and V is TRBV7-2; 9 nucleotides agree with TRBD1. CDR3 length: 14 residues. V lost 4 bases, J lost 5 bases, and 3 bases stayed unmatched. Germline assignment: CDR1 SGHTA and CDR2 FQGNSA. CDR3 DNA sequence: TGTGCCAGCAGCTCTGGGACAGGGTATCAGCCCCAGCATTTT. As protein: CASSSGTGYQPQHF.

A few counts support this clone. V usage is TRBV6-5 and J usage is TRBJ1-5; D may be TRBD1 (5 bases). In germline, CDR1 is MNHEY, CDR2 SVGAGI. The CDR3 is made up of 11 amino acids. V was clipped by 11 bases and J by 4 bases, with 9 bases between them. The DNA of the CDR3 is TGTGCCTCAGGGTCAAATCAGCCCCAGCATTTT. Protein sequence: CASGSNQPQHF.

In nucleotides, the CDR3 is TGTGCCAGCCAAGGGACAGGATATGGCTACACCTTC. It encodes CASQGTGYGYTF. The V call is TRBV2, the J call TRBJ1-2, with 8 nucleotides matching TRBD1. The CDR3 loop spans 12 amino acids. The V gene end was trimmed by 8 bases and the J gene end by 5 bases; junction bases not matched to a gene: 4. The germline gives CDR1 SNHLY, CDR2 FYNNEI. Complete variable domain (other parts from reference TRBV2 and TRBJ1-2): EPEVTQTPSHQVTQMGQEVILRCVPISNHLYFYWYRQILGQKVEFLVSFYNNEISEKSEIFDDQFSVERPDGSNFTLKIRSTKLEDSAMYFCASQGTGYGYTFGSGTRLTVV.

The chain joins TRBV19 to TRBJ2-5, with D possibly being TRBD1 (6 bases). Trimming cost V 0 bases and J 2 bases, with 13 bases left between them. The CDR3 sequence is 16 residues long. From germline, CDR1 is LNHDA and CDR2 SQIVND (reference sequence). The CDR3 protein is CASSIDRQAIQETQYF. The CDR3 DNA reads TGTGCCAGTAGTATAGATCGACAGGCTATACAAGAGACCCAGTACTTC.

The chain links TRBV6-5 to TRBJ2-1; 9 positions agree with TRBD1. Germline V gene data show CDR1 as MNHEY and CDR2 as SVGAGI. The CDR3 has 13 residues. CDR3 in amino acids: CAHTGGLANEQFF. CDR3 DNA sequence: TGTGCTCACACAGGGGGCTTAGCTAATGAGCAGTTCTTC.

The chain recombines TRBV15 with TRBJ1-4; 9 bases map to TRBD1. V lost 4 bases and J lost 4; bases outside the gene matches: 7. The CDR3 is 16 amino acids. Looked up from germline, CDR1 is LNHNV and CDR2 is YYDKDF (reference sequence). CDR3 nucleotide sequence: TGTGCCACCAGCACGTCCCGGGACAGGGATAATGAAAAACTGTTTTTT. This translates into CATSTSRDRDNEKLFF.

The gene calls are TRBV6-5 and TRBJ2-2; the D gene is possibly TRBD2 (5 bases). V shed 7 bases and J shed 0 bases, with 9 bases lying between them. The CDR3 has 14 amino acids. Germline CDR1 MNHEY, CDR2 SVGAGI. This CDR3 reads CASKPGTNTGELFF. CDR3 bases: TGTGCCAGCAAACCCGGGACGAACACCGGGGAGCTGTTTTTT.

This rearrangement joins TRBV24-1 to TRBJ2-3; D is undetermined. The V gene lost 2 bases and the J gene lost 2 bases, with 7 bases spanning the gap. The germline V gene has CDR1 KGHDR and CDR2 SFDVKD. The CDR3 is made up of 14 amino acids. The CDR3: CATSDSSFTDTQYF. CDR3 DNA sequence: TGTGCCACCAGTGATTCCTCTTTCACAGATACGCAGTATTTT.

The chain carries TRBV10-2 and TRBJ1-2, with TRBD1 matching over 10 bases. Unmatched junction bases numbered 9, after V lost 11 bases and J lost 6 bases. Germline V gene data show CDR1 as WSHSY and CDR2 as SAAADI. CDR3 length: 13 amino acids. This CDR3 is CAVPTGGSDGYTF. The CDR3 coding sequence is TGCGCCGTTCCGACAGGGGGCTCTGATGGCTACACCTTC.

The rearrangement uses TRBV5-1 and TRBJ2-2, with 8 bases aligning to TRBD2. This CDR3 has 14 amino acids. Per germline, CDR1 SGHRS and CDR2 YFSETQ. The V gene end was trimmed by 7 bases and the J gene end by 4 bases; junction bases not matched to a gene: 6. Written as DNA, the CDR3 is TGCGCCAGCCAGCGGGGGAGGGGCACCGGGGAGCTGTTTTTT. Translating gives CASQRGRGTGELFF. Based on the CDR3 plus reference TRBV5-1 and TRBJ2-2, the full variable domain is KAGVTQTPRYLIKTRGQQVTLSCSPISGHRSVSWYQQTPGQGLQFLFEYFSETQRNKGNFPGRFSGRQFSNSRSEMNVSTLELGDSALYLCASQRGRGTGELFFGEGSRLTVL.

The chain couples TRBV15 to TRBJ2-6, with TRBD1 matching 11 bases. The V gene's germline CDR1 is LNHNV and CDR2 YYDKDF (reference sequence). CDR3 length: 15 amino acids. The V segment lost 9 bases and the J segment 0 bases; nucleotides outside the gene matches: 1. Written as DNA, the CDR3 is TGTGCCACAGGGACAGGGGGCTCTGGGGCCAACGTCCTGACTTTC. Protein product: CATGTGGSGANVLTF.

This rearrangement joins TRBV28 to TRBJ2-1; TRBD2 agrees at 7 bases. J was trimmed by 3 bases and V by 6 bases; bases with no gene match: 8. The length of the CDR3 is 15 residues. CDR1 and CDR2 (germline): MDHEN, SYDVKM. The DNA of the CDR3 is TGTGCCAGCAGCTTCTTCGGGGGGTACTACAATGAGCAGTTCTTC. This gives the protein CASSFFGGYYNEQFF.

The chain links TRBV10-3 to TRBJ1-2; 8 bases are a match to TRBD1. The CDR3 is 15 amino acids. With V trimmed by 5 bases and J by 4 bases, 9 bases remained unmatched. Germline V lookup: CDR1 ENHRY, CDR2 SYGVKD. The CDR3 DNA reads as TGTGCCATCAGTTCACCAGGGGGCGCGAGCTATGGCTACACCTTC. Amino acids: CAISSPGGASYGYTF.

The chain is built from TRBV28 and TRBJ2-7; maybe TRBD1 (6 bases). The CDR3 length is 14 residues. The germline V gene encodes CDR1 MDHEN and CDR2 SYDVKM. V was clipped by 8 bases and J by 2 bases, with 16 bases between them. The chain's CDR3 is CASSESGVTYEQYF. Here the CDR3 DNA reads TGTGCCAGCTCCGAATCAGGGGTCACCTACGAGCAGTACTTC.

The chain uses TRBV5-1 and TRBJ2-1; 9 positions agree with TRBD1. The CDR3 totals 14 residues. Germline V gene sequence: CDR1 SGHRS, CDR2 YFSETQ. Losses at the gene ends were 4 bases for V and 4 bases for J; bases not matched to a gene: 3. CDR3 residues: CASSIGQGYNEQFF. In DNA, the CDR3 is TGCGCCAGCAGCATCGGACAGGGGTACAATGAGCAGTTCTTC. The variable domain in full, with the rest retrieved from reference TRBV5-1 and TRBJ2-1, is KAGVTQTPRYLIKTRGQQVTLSCSPISGHRSVSWYQQTPGQGLQFLFEYFSETQRNKGNFPGRFSGRQFSNSRSEMNVSTLELGDSALYLCASSIGQGYNEQFFGPGTRLTVL.

CDR3 nucleotide sequence: TGTGCCAGCAGCGCCACAGACCCTTGGGGCTACACCTTC. This codes for CASSATDPWGYTF. The chain joins TRBV9 to TRBJ1-2; no clear D. This CDR3 spans 13 amino acids. Germline lookup yields CDR1 SGDLS and CDR2 YYNGEE. V was cut by 3 bases and J by 8 bases, with 14 bases left in between.

CDR3 bases: TGTGCCAGCAGCCTAGCGGGGTACAATGAGCAGTTCTTC. Protein sequence: CASSLAGYNEQFF. This chain connects TRBV2 to TRBJ2-1; TRBD2 matches at 9 bases. There are 13 residues in the CDR3. With V trimmed by 6 bases and J by 4 bases, 1 base remained unmatched. The germline CDR1 and CDR2 sequences are SNHLY and FYNNEI.

The rearrangement joins TRBV5-6 to TRBJ2-4, with TRBD2 matching over 14 bases. The germline V gene has CDR1 SGHDT and CDR2 YYEEEE. This CDR3 has 19 residues. After removal of 3 bases from V and 0 bases from J, the junction contained 8 bases not matched to a gene. The DNA of the CDR3 is TGTGCCAGCAGCTCGGGACTAGCGGGGGTAACGTTAGCCAAAAACATTCAGTACTTC. It encodes CASSSGLAGVTLAKNIQYF.

V usage is TRBV11-2 and J usage is TRBJ1-4, with 9 bases matching TRBD1. This CDR3 region has 15 residues. Germline loops: CDR1 SGHAT, CDR2 FQNNGV. Unmatched junction bases numbered 7, after V lost 4 bases and J lost 7 bases. Written as DNA, the CDR3 is TGTGCCAGCAGCTCGTTACAGGGGGCAGTTGAAAAACTGTTTTTT. Its translation: CASSSLQGAVEKLFF.

The genes are TRBV3-1 (or the pseudogene TRBV3-2) and TRBJ2-5; 7 nucleotides align to TRBD1. Germline CDR1 is LGHDT and CDR2 is YNNKEL (reference sequence). V shed 4 bases and J 4 bases; nucleotides not matched to a gene: 3. The CDR3 runs 13 residues. CDR3 residues: CASSPGTAETQYF. CDR3 sequence (DNA): TGTGCCAGCAGCCCCGGGACAGCAGAGACCCAGTACTTC.

The chain couples TRBV7-2 to TRBJ2-1; D might be TRBD2 (6 bases). V was shortened by 5 bases and J by 4 bases, with 9 bases between the two germline ends. The CDR3 contains 13 residues. Looked up from germline, CDR1 is SGHTA and CDR2 is FQGNSA. The DNA for the CDR3 is TGTGCCAGCAGCGGGGACTCATACAATGAGCAGTTCTTC. It is translated as CASSGDSYNEQFF.

This rearrangement joins TRBV5-1 to TRBJ1-6; D is uncertain. CDR1 SGHRS and CDR2 YFSETQ come from the germline V gene. V was shortened by 0 bases and J by 7 bases, with 11 bases between the two germline ends. This CDR3 comprises 15 residues. The DNA for the CDR3 is TGCGCCAGCAGCTTGGAGAGGGTTTGGAATTCACCCCTCCACTTT. Its protein is CASSLERVWNSPLHF.

With regard to this clone: Sequence at one end of the junction differs from germline and may be a read error. The gene calls are TRBV2 and TRBJ2-7; unclear D gene. The length of the CDR3 is 13 residues. Looked up from germline, CDR1 is SNHLY and CDR2 is FYNNEI. CDR3 in amino acids: CVSSEGSYYEQYF. Written as DNA, the CDR3 is TGTGTCAGCAGTGAAGGTAGTTACTACGAGCAGTACTTC.

The rearrangement joins TRBV3-1 (or the pseudogene TRBV3-2) to TRBJ1-1; 7 bases align to TRBD1. CDR1 and CDR2 from the germline V gene are LGHDT and YNNKEL (reference sequence). V lost 0 bases, J lost 4 bases, and 5 bases stayed unmatched. CDR3 length: 15 amino acids. CDR3 in DNA: TGTGCCAGCAGCCAAGACCCTAGGGGGCGCACTGAAGCTTTCTTT. Translated: CASSQDPRGRTEAFF.

The chain links TRBV7-9 to TRBJ2-3; possible D gene TRBD1, 5 bases. CDR3 length: 16 amino acids. The germline V gene has CDR1 SEHNR and CDR2 FQNEAQ (reference sequence). Trimming took 8 bases from V and 1 from J, leaving 19 bases between them. DNA for the CDR3: TGTGCCAGCCTCTCAGGGAAACGAATAGGCACAGATACGCAGTATTTT. Its protein product is CASLSGKRIGTDTQYF.

The genes are TRBV11-2 and TRBJ2-3, with 13 positions matching TRBD2. CDR1 and CDR2 (germline): SGHAT, FQNNGV. The CDR3 sequence is 17 residues long. V shed 1 base and J 5 bases; nucleotides not matched to a gene: 6. The chain's CDR3 is CASSLVGGLAGRDTQYF. The CDR3, as DNA: TGTGCCAGCAGCTTAGTAGGGGGACTAGCGGGGAGAGATACGCAGTATTTT. The full variable domain, with the rest looked up from reference TRBV11-2 and TRBJ2-3, is EAGVAQSPRYKIIEKRQSVAFWCNPISGHATLYWYQQILGQGPKLLIQFQNNGVVDDSQLPKDRFSAERLKGVDSTLKIQPAKLEDSAVYLCASSLVGGLAGRDTQYFGPGTRLTVL.